Following are 28 T cell receptor beta chains from one sample sequenced in a study of graft-versus-host responses after intestinal transplantation. For these receptors, no antigen is known. Method: immunoSEQ multiplex PCR; TCRdb's copy keeps in-frame clones and lacks some. The sample records more than 65,000 clones, approximately 90% being singletons. The starting material was unstimulated CD8+ T cells sorted from spleen or lymph node cells, obtained before transplant. These receptors were collected from a human donor who was the organ donor for an intestinal transplant.

The V gene is TRBV7-2, the J gene TRBJ1-1; TRBD1 matches 7 bases. CDR1 SGHTA and CDR2 FQGNSA come from the germline V gene. After removal of 6 bases from V and 3 bases from J, the junction contained 10 bases not matched to a gene. The CDR3 is 15 amino acids. The CDR3 is CASRLQGQVHTEAFF. CDR3 bases: TGTGCCAGCAGATTACAGGGGCAGGTCCACACTGAAGCTTTCTTT.

This chain uses TRBV13 with TRBJ2-3; D gene ambiguous. The CDR3 is 11 amino acids. Trimming took off 4 bases at V and 3 bases at J, with 2 bases between the two ends. In germline, CDR1 is PRHDT, CDR2 FYEKMQ (reference sequence). The CDR3 loop is CASSSTDTQYF. The CDR3 DNA follows: TGTGCCAGCAGCTCGACAGATACGCAGTATTTT. Drawing the rest from reference TRBV13 and TRBJ2-3, the complete variable domain is AAGVIQSPRHLIKEKRETATLKCYPIPRHDTVYWYQQGPGQDPQFLISFYEKMQSDKGSIPDRFSAQQFSDYHSELNMSSLELGDSALYFCASSSTDTQYFGPGTRLTVL.

This rearrangement joins TRBV9 to TRBJ1-5; D uncertain. Trimming took 7 bases from V and 2 from J, leaving 7 bases between them. Germline V gene sequence: CDR1 SGDLS, CDR2 YYNGEE. The CDR3 spans 12 residues. CDR3 bases: TGTGCCAGCGGCGGAGGCAATCAGCCCCAGCATTTT. Translated: CASGGGNQPQHF.

The chain carries TRBV9 and TRBJ2-3; D unresolved. There are 13 residues in the CDR3. V was cut by 3 bases and J by 3 bases, with 8 bases left in between. Germline V lookup: CDR1 SGDLS, CDR2 YYNGEE. The CDR3 sequence: CASSAFLTDTQYF. As DNA, the CDR3 is TGTGCCAGCAGCGCTTTCCTTACAGATACGCAGTATTTT.

The chain has TRBV5-1 and TRBJ2-7; D uncertain. Between the trimmed V and J ends, which lost 5 bases and 0 bases, there was a span of 9 bases. The CDR3 consists of 13 residues. Germline loops: CDR1 SGHRS, CDR2 YFSETQ. The CDR3 loop reads CASRPGPSYEQYF. The CDR3 bases are TGCGCCAGCAGACCGGGTCCCTCCTACGAGCAGTACTTC.

This chain connects TRBV5-1 to TRBJ2-7, with D possibly matching TRBD1 (6 bases). The length of the CDR3 is 14 residues. Germline V gives CDR1 SGHRS, CDR2 YFSETQ. Trimming removed 0 bases at V and 3 bases at J, with 10 bases between. The CDR3 region has the DNA TGCGCCAGCAGCTTGGCTACAGGGAACTACGAGCAGTACTTC. Protein: CASSLATGNYEQYF.

J is TRBJ1-1 and V is TRBV27; 8 bases match TRBD1. The CDR3 totals 15 residues. Trimming at V came to 0 bases and at J to 3 bases, leaving 3 bases not matched to a gene. The germline gives CDR1 MNHEY, CDR2 SMNVEV (reference sequence). The CDR3 DNA sequence: TGTGCCAGCAGTTTATCCGACAGGGGTCACACTGAAGCTTTCTTT. Amino acid sequence: CASSLSDRGHTEAFF.

This chain links TRBV4-2 with TRBJ2-2; D is uncertain. Germline V gives CDR1 LGHNA, CDR2 YNFKEQ. The V gene lost 0 bases and the J gene lost 6 bases, with 11 bases spanning the gap. The CDR3 is made up of 15 amino acids. CDR3: CASSQDWRMAGELFF. The CDR3 bases are TGTGCCAGCAGCCAAGATTGGAGAATGGCCGGGGAGCTGTTTTTT.

The genes are TRBV15 and TRBJ1-1; 8 bases map to TRBD1. With 1 base clipped from V and 4 bases from J, the junction kept 5 bases outside the gene matches. Germline V gives CDR1 LNHNV, CDR2 YYDKDF (reference sequence). The CDR3 is 15 amino acids. The CDR3 protein is CATSRVQGATTEAFF. The DNA for the CDR3 is TGTGCCACCAGCAGAGTTCAGGGGGCCACCACTGAAGCTTTCTTT.

The chain has TRBV4-1 and TRBJ1-3; no definite D call. Trimming pared 4 bases from V and 0 bases from J, leaving 19 bases between. The germline V gene encodes CDR1 MGHRA and CDR2 YSYEKL. The CDR3 extends over 18 amino acids. CDR3 DNA: TGCGCCAGCAGCCTACTAATTCCGGAGCGGGCCTCTGGAAACACCATATATTTT. It encodes CASSLLIPERASGNTIYF.

This chain connects TRBV27 to TRBJ2-4; D is perhaps TRBD2 (6 bases). Germline V CDR1 and CDR2: MNHEY, SMNVEV (reference sequence). CDR3 size: 12 residues. Trimming cost V 3 bases and J 12 bases, with 12 bases left between them. In nucleotides, the CDR3 is TGTGCCAGCAGTTTGGCGGGGTCACCTCAGTACTTC. It is translated as CASSLAGSPQYF.

This clone is a singleton in its sample. The V gene is TRBV7-2, the J gene TRBJ2-7; possibly TRBD1 for D (6 bases). The CDR3 has 15 residues. Trimming removed 2 bases at V and 6 bases at J, with 17 bases between. The germline CDR1 and CDR2 sequences are SGHTA and FQGNSA. CDR3 in DNA: TGTGCCAGCAGCTTACCGCCAGGGGTTAAACGCGAGCAGTACTTC. Amino acid sequence: CASSLPPGVKREQYF.

This sequence joins TRBV5-4 and TRBJ1-2, with D maybe TRBD1 (6 bases). There are 14 residues in the CDR3. Between the trimmed V and J ends, which lost 3 bases and 8 bases, there was a span of 17 bases. Germline CDR1 SGHNT, CDR2 YYREEE (reference sequence). CDR3 bases: TGTGCCAGCAGCTCACAGGGTTCAATAGGCGGCTACACCTTC. Its protein product is CASSSQGSIGGYTF.

The chain combines TRBV19 with TRBJ2-2, with 7 bases matching TRBD1. With V trimmed by 8 bases and J by 6 bases, 3 bases remained unmatched. Germline V lookup: CDR1 LNHDA, CDR2 SQIVND (reference sequence). The CDR3 extends over 12 amino acids. CDR3 sequence reads: CASRGGAGELFF. CDR3 sequence (DNA): TGTGCCAGTCGAGGGGGCGCCGGGGAGCTGTTTTTT.

The V and J genes are TRBV27 and TRBJ1-5, with no clear D. The CDR3 extends over 15 amino acids. Germline V gives CDR1 MNHEY, CDR2 SMNVEV (reference sequence). The V end lost 2 bases, the J end lost 4 bases, and 12 bases lay between the germline ends. The CDR3 spells CASSLDYSSNQPQHF. The CDR3, as DNA: TGTGCCAGCAGTTTAGATTATAGCTCGAATCAGCCCCAGCATTTT.

This sequence joins TRBV27 and TRBJ2-3; the D is unclear. Germline V gene sequence: CDR1 MNHEY, CDR2 SMNVEV (reference sequence). The CDR3 sequence is 13 residues long. Trimming stripped 3 bases from V and 4 bases from J, with 8 bases between. The CDR3, as DNA: TGTGCCAGCAGTTTTAGTCTGGCAGATACGCAGTATTTT. Protein product: CASSFSLADTQYF.

This clone came up a few times. J is TRBJ2-1 and V is TRBV19, with D maybe TRBD2 (5 bases). V dropped 0 bases and J dropped 7 bases, with 13 bases sitting between them. This CDR3 spans 15 amino acids. CDR1 LNHDA and CDR2 SQIVND come from the germline V gene (reference sequence). The CDR3 sequence: CASSIDRLAGNEQFF. DNA of the CDR3: TGTGCCAGTAGTATAGATCGGCTAGCTGGGAATGAGCAGTTCTTC.

V and J are TRBV27 and TRBJ2-1; 8 bases are shared with TRBD1. CDR3 length equals 14 residues. CDR1 and CDR2 (germline): MNHEY, SMNVEV (reference sequence). V was pared by 5 bases and J by 6 bases, with 6 bases of the junction left unmatched. CDR3 residues: CASSLGQGGNEQFF. The CDR3 DNA follows: TGTGCCAGCAGTCTCGGACAGGGAGGCAATGAGCAGTTCTTC.

The rearrangement joins TRBV19 to TRBJ1-1; possibly TRBD1 for D (5 bases). CDR1 is LNHDA and CDR2 is SQIVND in the germline V gene (reference sequence). Trimming took 5 bases from V and 3 from J, leaving 10 bases between them. The CDR3 covers 13 residues. CDR3 sequence (DNA): TGTGCCAGTAGTCCACAGGTAGACACTGAAGCTTTCTTT. It is translated as CASSPQVDTEAFF. The full variable domain, rest sourced from reference TRBV19 and TRBJ1-1, is DGGITQSPKYLFRKEGQNVTLSCEQNLNHDAMYWYRQDPGQGLRLIYYSQIVNDFQKGDIAEGYSVSREKKESFPLTVTSAQKNPTAFYLCASSPQVDTEAFFGQGTRLTVV.

This chain uses TRBV29-1 with TRBJ2-3, with D possibly being TRBD1 (5 bases). The V gene lost 7 bases and the J gene lost 2 bases, with 16 bases spanning the gap. The CDR3 runs 14 residues. Germline loops: CDR1 SQVTM, CDR2 ANQGSEA. In nucleotides, the CDR3 is TGCAGCGGCCGAGCGACAGAGGACACAGATACGCAGTATTTT. Translated, it gives CSGRATEDTDTQYF.

This clone was recorded only once. The rearrangement joins TRBV9 to TRBJ1-2, with D tentatively TRBD1 (5 bases). Germline CDR1 reads SGDLS; CDR2 reads YYNGEE. Trimming removed 3 bases from V and 1 base from J, with 28 bases in between. CDR3 length equals 20 residues. The CDR3 loop reads CASSEGFFEHPRYYNYGYTF. The CDR3 DNA is TGTGCCAGCAGCGAGGGGTTTTTCGAGCATCCCCGATACTATAACTATGGCTACACCTTC.

The gene calls are TRBV20-1 and TRBJ2-7; possible D gene TRBD2, 6 bases. Germline assignment: CDR1 DFQATT and CDR2 SNEGSKA (reference sequence). This CDR3 region has 11 residues. Trimming removed 3 bases from V and 7 bases from J, with 10 bases in between. Written as DNA, the CDR3 is TGCAGTGCTAGTACTAGCCCAGAGCAGTACTTC. The encoded protein is CSASTSPEQYF.

The chain carries TRBV29-1 and TRBJ1-1; weak D call: TRBD1 (5 bases). Looked up from germline, CDR1 is SQVTM and CDR2 is ANQGSEA. The CDR3 is 12 amino acids. V shed 2 bases and J shed 5 bases, with 9 bases lying between them. This chain's CDR3 is CSVEPGGTEAFF. The CDR3, as DNA: TGCAGCGTTGAACCCGGGGGGACTGAAGCTTTCTTT. Variable domain in full (rest from reference TRBV29-1 and TRBJ1-1): SAVISQKPSRDICQRGTSLTIQCQVDSQVTMMFWYRQQPGQSLTLIATANQGSEATYESGFVIDKFPISRPNLTFSTLTVSNMSPEDSSIYLCSVEPGGTEAFFGQGTRLTVV.

The J gene is TRBJ2-5, the V gene TRBV2; tentatively, D is TRBD1 (5 bases). Judging by the DNA end, TRBJ2-7 fits better; the J call may be wrong. Germline assignment: CDR1 SNHLY and CDR2 FYNNEI. CDR3 length: 14 residues. DNA for the CDR3: TGTGCCAGCAGCCAGGGTCCCCTCTCCTACGAGCAGTACTTC. This codes for CASSQGPLSYEQYF.

J is TRBJ1-2 and V is TRBV4-1, with 11 bases lining up with TRBD1. CDR1 and CDR2 (germline): MGHRA, YSYEKL. Germline trimming cut 3 bases from V and 4 bases from J; bases unmatched to any gene: 7. This CDR3 has 16 amino acids. The CDR3 is CASSHSDRGPPYGYTF. CDR3 DNA sequence: TGCGCCAGCAGCCACTCGGACAGGGGGCCTCCCTATGGCTACACCTTC.

CDR3 DNA sequence: TGTGCCAGCAGCCTTCTAGCGGGGGGGTCCTACAATGAGCAGTTCTTC. This codes for CASSLLAGGSYNEQFF. The rearrangement joins TRBV2 to TRBJ2-1, with 12 positions matching TRBD2. CDR1 is SNHLY, CDR2 FYNNEI, per germline. Trimming removed 6 bases from V and 1 base from J; junction bases left unmatched: 4. This CDR3 is built from 16 residues.

The chain couples TRBV9 to TRBJ2-1; 7 nucleotides match TRBD1. CDR1 is SGDLS and CDR2 is YYNGEE in the germline V gene. The CDR3 is 15 residues long. With 3 bases clipped from V and 5 bases from J, the junction kept 8 bases outside the gene matches. The chain's CDR3 is CASSDPGQRDNEQFF. DNA for the CDR3: TGTGCCAGCAGCGACCCGGGACAGAGGGACAATGAGCAGTTCTTC.

The gene calls are TRBV15 and TRBJ2-5; tentative D call: TRBD2 (5 bases). Looked up from germline, CDR1 is LNHNV and CDR2 is YYDKDF (reference sequence). V was shortened by 3 bases and J by 0 bases, with 11 bases between the two germline ends. The CDR3 is 15 residues long. This CDR3 is CATSSPPDYQETQYF. CDR3 DNA: TGTGCCACCAGCAGCCCCCCGGACTACCAAGAGACCCAGTACTTC.